Below are 15 T cell receptor beta chains sequenced from a single sample in a study of blood T cells in healthy people across ages. Alongside a J-beta primer mix, a sample-barcoded 5' primer served in a second PCR lasting about 7 to 12 cycles. Using its own MiXCR run on the 5' RACE reads, TCRdb lists one record per CDR3 protein. This sample yields about 620,000 distinct CDR3 sequences, of which under 25% are seen a single time; about 3.6% belongs to the top ten. Sequencing was performed on blood. All receptors come from a man between 65 and 85 years old in good health.

Of note for this clonotype: Mismatch with germline at one junction end may stem from a read error. The chain uses TRBV7-9 and TRBJ1-1; 7 positions agree with TRBD1. Germline CDR1 is SEHNR and CDR2 is FQNEAQ (reference sequence). This CDR3 region has 15 residues. The chain's CDR3 is CASSAPYRGDTEAFF. For the CDR3, the DNA is TGTGCCAGCAGCGCACCCTACAGGGGCGACACTGAGGCTTTCTTT.

This clonotype has only one observation. The CDR3 DNA reads as TGTGCCACCCAAGCGGGACAGCGCCAAGAGACCCAGTACTTC. Protein: CATQAGQRQETQYF. The V and J genes are TRBV10-3 and TRBJ2-5, with D possibly called TRBD1 or TRBD2 (7 bases each). Germline CDR1 is ENHRY and CDR2 is SYGVKD. CDR3 size: 14 residues. V was trimmed by 10 bases and J by 1 base, leaving 16 bases between them.

The table lists this clonotype with a few counts. CDR3 nucleotide sequence: TGTGCCAGCAGCTTAGGTCAGTTAAACAATCAGCCCCAGCATTTT. Protein: CASSLGQLNNQPQHF. The rearrangement joins TRBV11-2 to TRBJ1-5, with D hard to call. The V end was cut by 1 base, the J end by 3 bases, with 10 bases between. The germline V gene encodes CDR1 SGHAT and CDR2 FQNNGV. The CDR3 covers 15 residues. Complete variable domain (other parts from reference TRBV11-2 and TRBJ1-5): EAGVAQSPRYKIIEKRQSVAFWCNPISGHATLYWYQQILGQGPKLLIQFQNNGVVDDSQLPKDRFSAERLKGVDSTLKIQPAKLEDSAVYLCASSLGQLNNQPQHFGDGTRLSIL.

V is TRBV24-1 and J is TRBJ2-3, with D perhaps TRBD2 (5 bases). Germline V lookup: CDR1 KGHDR, CDR2 SFDVKD. This CDR3 contains 14 residues. V was clipped by 9 bases and J by 0 bases, with 12 bases between them. CDR3 sequence reads: CATEAGGSTDTQYF. As DNA, the CDR3 is TGTGCCACCGAAGCAGGAGGTAGCACAGATACGCAGTATTTT.

This clonotype has more than one count but fewer than ten. The rearrangement links TRBV27 to TRBJ1-4; the D is unclear. Germline loops: CDR1 MNHEY, CDR2 SMNVEV (reference sequence). The CDR3 sequence is 14 residues long. The V end lost 2 bases, the J end lost 6 bases, and 10 bases lay between the germline ends. Written as DNA, the CDR3 is TGTGCCAGCAGTTTAAGGCCTGCTGATGAAAAACTGTTTTTT. Its protein is CASSLRPADEKLFF.

The sample holds a few counts of this clonotype. Compared with germline, one end of the junction differs, possibly owing to a read error. The rearrangement links TRBV7-7 to TRBJ2-1; D is unresolved. Germline V gene lookup returns CDR1 SSHAT and CDR2 FNYEAQ (reference sequence). The CDR3 has 16 residues. CDR3 in DNA: TGTGCTAGCAGCTTAGGCCCAGCCGCTACATACAATGAGCAGTTCTTC. It yields the protein CASSLGPAATYNEQFF.

The chain employs TRBV7-6 and TRBJ2-6; D is unresolved. The germline CDR1 and CDR2 sequences are SGHVS and FNYEAQ. The V gene lost 1 base and the J gene lost 0 bases, with 13 bases spanning the gap. The CDR3 has 18 residues. This chain's CDR3 is CASSLEGNSFSGANVLTF. In nucleotides, the CDR3 is TGTGCCAGCAGCTTAGAAGGAAACAGCTTCTCTGGGGCCAACGTCCTGACTTTC.

This clonotype was seen only a few times. CDR3 amino acids: CASSRGLPTTDTQYF. The CDR3 DNA is TGTGCCAGCAGCCGCGGCCTTCCCACCACAGATACGCAGTATTTT. V usage is TRBV3-1 and J usage is TRBJ2-3; D gene ambiguous. The CDR3 runs 15 residues. The germline CDR1 and CDR2 sequences are LGHDT and YNNKEL (reference sequence). Trimming removed 4 bases at V and 2 bases at J, with 13 bases between.

In its sample, this clonotype was seen many times. The chain links TRBV6-2 or TRBV6-3 to TRBJ2-5, with 11 bases matching TRBD1. Germline V gene data show CDR1 as MNHEY and CDR2 as SVGEGT. V was clipped by 5 bases and J by 6 bases; unmatched bases: 11. CDR3 length: 16 amino acids. In DNA form, the CDR3 reads TGTGCCAGCAGTACGCAACGGGACAGGGGGTTCCAGACCCAGTACTTC. This gives the protein CASSTQRDRGFQTQYF.

This clonotype was counted many times. The CDR3 here is CASSFQYEQYF. CDR3 DNA: TGTGCCAGCAGCTTTCAGTACGAGCAGTACTTC. V is TRBV3-1 and J is TRBJ2-7; D not resolved. V was cut by 5 bases and J by 4 bases, with 6 bases left in between. CDR3 length: 11 residues. Germline assignment: CDR1 LGHDT and CDR2 YNNKEL (reference sequence).

This clonotype was picked up a small number of times. The chain carries TRBV18 and TRBJ2-1; a possible D gene is TRBD2 (6 bases). This CDR3 region has 13 residues. From germline, CDR1 is KGHSH and CDR2 LQKENI. V was clipped by 3 bases and J by 13 bases, with 16 bases between them. This chain's CDR3 is CASSPRRERDQFF. The DNA of the CDR3 is TGTGCCAGCTCACCCAGGCGGGAAAGAGACCAGTTCTTC.

The table lists this clonotype with a few counts. This sequence joins TRBV2 and TRBJ1-4, with 10 positions matching TRBD1. Germline-derived CDR1 and CDR2 are SNHLY and FYNNEI. After removal of 9 bases from V and 7 bases from J, the junction contained 5 bases not matched to a gene. CDR3 length: 13 amino acids. CDR3 sequence reads: CASRDRGGEKLFF. The CDR3 nucleotides are TGTGCCAGTAGGGACAGGGGCGGTGAAAAACTGTTTTTT.

This clonotype came up a few times. Given the absence of the conserved phenylalanine or tryptophan at the CDR3 end, a read error is likely. The chain couples TRBV9 to TRBJ1-4; D is possibly TRBD1 (6 bases). The germline CDR1 and CDR2 sequences are SGDLS and YYNGEE. The germline V and J ends were trimmed by 3 bases and 5 bases, with 14 bases remaining between them. The CDR3 sequence is 15 residues long. The CDR3 is CASSETGAFNEKLFV. CDR3 coding DNA: TGTGCCAGCAGCGAAACGGGGGCTTTCAATGAAAAACTGTTTGTT.

The V gene is TRBV12-3 or TRBV12-4, the J gene TRBJ1-2, with D unresolved. The length of the CDR3 is 13 residues. Trimming stripped 8 bases from V and 3 bases from J, with 13 bases between. DNA for the CDR3: TGTGCCAGCGTTTACTCAGCGGACTATGGCTACACCTTC. Protein: CASVYSADYGYTF.

The chain carries TRBV7-9 and TRBJ1-2, with a tentative D call TRBD1 (5 bases). The germline V and J ends were trimmed by 8 bases and 7 bases, with 11 bases remaining between them. Germline assignment: CDR1 SEHNR and CDR2 FQNEAQ (reference sequence). There are 11 residues in the CDR3. CDR3 in DNA: TGTGCCAGCCACTCAGGGTTTGGCTACACCTTC. As protein: CASHSGFGYTF.